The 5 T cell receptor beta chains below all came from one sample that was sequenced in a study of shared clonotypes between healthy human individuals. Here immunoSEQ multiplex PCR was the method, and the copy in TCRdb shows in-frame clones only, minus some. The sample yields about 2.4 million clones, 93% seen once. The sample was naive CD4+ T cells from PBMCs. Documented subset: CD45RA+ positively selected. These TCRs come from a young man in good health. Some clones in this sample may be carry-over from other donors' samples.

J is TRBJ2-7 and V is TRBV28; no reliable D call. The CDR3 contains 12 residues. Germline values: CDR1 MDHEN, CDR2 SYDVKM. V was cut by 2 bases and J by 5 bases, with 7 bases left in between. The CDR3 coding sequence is TGTGCCAGCAGTTTAGAGGCCCACGAGCAGTACTTC. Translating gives CASSLEAHEQYF.

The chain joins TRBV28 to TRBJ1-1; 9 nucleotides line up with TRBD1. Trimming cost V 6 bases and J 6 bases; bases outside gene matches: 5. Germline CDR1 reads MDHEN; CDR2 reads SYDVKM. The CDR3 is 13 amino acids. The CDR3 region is CASRGQGVSEAFF. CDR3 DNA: TGTGCCAGCAGGGGACAGGGTGTTTCTGAAGCTTTCTTT.

CDR3 residues: CASSPGQGPGEQYF. The CDR3 DNA follows: TGCGCCAGCAGCCCGGGACAGGGGCCCGGCGAGCAGTACTTC. The chain is built from TRBV5-1 and TRBJ2-7; TRBD1 matches at 10 bases. Germline CDR1 and CDR2: SGHRS and YFSETQ. V was clipped by 4 bases and J by 6 bases; unmatched bases: 7. The CDR3 covers 14 residues.

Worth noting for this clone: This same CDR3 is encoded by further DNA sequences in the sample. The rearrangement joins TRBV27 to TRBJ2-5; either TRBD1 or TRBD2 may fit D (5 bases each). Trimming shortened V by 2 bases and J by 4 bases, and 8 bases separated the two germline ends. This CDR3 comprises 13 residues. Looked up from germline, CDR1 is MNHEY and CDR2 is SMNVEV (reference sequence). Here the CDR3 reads CASSLKGRETQYF. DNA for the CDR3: TGTGCCAGCAGTTTAAAGGGGAGAGAGACCCAGTACTTC.

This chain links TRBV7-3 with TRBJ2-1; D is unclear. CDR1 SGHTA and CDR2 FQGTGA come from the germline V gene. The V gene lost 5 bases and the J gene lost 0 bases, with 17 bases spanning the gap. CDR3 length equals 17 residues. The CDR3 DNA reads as TGTGCCAGCAGCGCAAGAGCATCCCAAAACTCCTACAATGAGCAGTTCTTC. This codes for CASSARASQNSYNEQFF. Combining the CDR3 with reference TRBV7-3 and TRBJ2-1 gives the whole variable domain GAGVSQTPSNKVTEKGKYVELRCDPISGHTALYWYRQSLGQGPEFLIYFQGTGAADDSGLPNDRFFAVRPEGSVSTLKIQRTERGDSAVYLCASSARASQNSYNEQFFGPGTRLTVL.